This T cell receptor beta chain was profiled in a study of graft-versus-host responses after intestinal transplantation. Study-wide background: Tacrolimus and steroids were given for two to four years to all recipients after anti-thymocyte globulin induction. Findings of the study overall: GvH clones were found in recipient marrow; some appeared first in ileum or blood.

Data came from immunoSEQ multiplex PCR; TCRdb stores just in-frame clones and leaves some out. The sample contains 10,000 to 15,000 clones, 93% of which appear only once. CDR1 KGHSH and CDR2 LQKENI come from the germline V gene. The CDR3 contains 16 residues. Trimming removed 6 bases from V and 9 bases from J; junction bases left unmatched: 10. As concerns this clone: The antigen is unknown.

Material: PBMCs, obtained approximately 960 days after intestinal transplantation. The chain uses TRBV18 and TRBJ1-6; 11 bases match TRBD1. The receptor comes from a human patient who received an intestinal transplant, so some T cells may come from the graft donor. The CDR3 spells CASSPLGQGVGSPLHF. In nucleotides, the CDR3 is TGTGCCAGCTCCCCATTGGGACAGGGGGTAGGTTCACCCCTCCACTTT.